Following are 12 T cell receptor beta chains from one sample sequenced in a study of metastatic and nonmetastatic thyroid tumors. TCRdb reprocessed the PCR reads using MiXCR. The sample contains 20,000 to 25,000 clones, approximately 15% of which appear only once. Until they underwent thyroid surgery, no patient had received any treatment. The sample comprised tumor tissue. The receptors derive from a female donor with papillary thyroid cancer or a benign thyroid nodule (not recorded which). Some clones in this sample may be carry-over from other donors' samples.

By share, this clone counts as medium-sized. The CDR3 is CASRRLVGEQYF. In DNA form, the CDR3 reads TGTGCCAGCAGGAGACTAGTGGGCGAGCAGTACTTC. V usage is TRBV6-1 and J usage is TRBJ2-7; a weak D match, TRBD2 (6 bases). The ends were cut back, 6 bases at V and 6 bases at J, with 12 bases in the middle. The V gene's germline CDR1 is MNHNS and CDR2 SASEGT. The CDR3 loop spans 12 amino acids.

This clone was seen ten or more times. The rearrangement links TRBV20-1 to TRBJ2-3; 7 bases match TRBD2. V trimming: 3 bases; J trimming: 3 bases; junction bases outside the gene matches: 6. Germline assignment: CDR1 DFQATT and CDR2 SNEGSKA (reference sequence). The CDR3 has 14 amino acids. The CDR3 region has the DNA TGCAGTGCTAGGTGGCGGGAGAATACAGATACGCAGTATTTT. Translation: CSARWRENTDTQYF.

J is TRBJ2-2 and V is TRBV28, with 7 positions matching TRBD1. The CDR3 runs to 14 residues. The junction had 7 bases not matched to a gene; V was cut back by 7 bases and J by 5 bases. CDR1 MDHEN and CDR2 SYDVKM come from the germline V gene. This CDR3 is CASTRVQGTGELFF. CDR3 sequence (DNA): TGTGCCAGCACCAGGGTACAGGGGACCGGGGAGCTGTTTTTT.

This clone showed up many times. The rearrangement links TRBV5-1 to TRBJ1-2, with D possibly TRBD1 on 5 matching bases. Germline assignment: CDR1 SGHRS and CDR2 YFSETQ. The CDR3 runs 15 residues. The ends were cut back, 1 base at V and 1 base at J, with 11 bases in the middle. CDR3 nucleotide sequence: TGCGCCAGCAGCTTGTTTGGGGGGAGTAACTATGGCTACACCTTC. This encodes CASSLFGGSNYGYTF.

This clone was counted many times. This chain links TRBV12-3 or TRBV12-4 with TRBJ2-3, with TRBD2 matching 9 bases. Trimming cost V 6 bases and J 3 bases; bases outside gene matches: 4. CDR3 length: 14 residues. CDR3 residues: CASSDSGRTDTQYF. CDR3 nucleotides: TGTGCCAGCAGCGATAGCGGGAGAACAGATACGCAGTATTTT.

This chain connects TRBV30 to TRBJ2-2; D may match TRBD1 or TRBD2 (5 bases each). CDR3 length equals 16 residues. CDR1 is GTSNPN and CDR2 is SVGIG in the germline V gene (reference sequence). Trimming shortened V by 2 bases and J by 1 base, and 14 bases separated the two germline ends. This CDR3 reads CAWSPRGSLNTGELFF. DNA for the CDR3: TGTGCCTGGAGTCCCCGGGGCAGCCTGAACACCGGGGAGCTGTTTTTT.

The chain links TRBV20-1 to TRBJ1-1; D call uncertain. The CDR3 totals 15 residues. Trimming cost V 6 bases and J 0 bases, with 17 bases left between them. Germline loops: CDR1 DFQATT, CDR2 SNEGSKA (reference sequence). The CDR3 coding sequence is TGCAGTGCCCAAGCTAACACCCGCATGAACACTGAAGCTTTCTTT. This translates into CSAQANTRMNTEAFF.

At least ten counts were recorded for this clone. The chain employs TRBV5-6 and TRBJ2-5; the D gene is possibly TRBD1 (6 bases). Germline-derived CDR1 and CDR2 are SGHDT and YYEEEE. This CDR3 contains 15 residues. Deletions cut 4 bases from V and 1 base from J, with 14 bases between. CDR3 in amino acids: CASSTGHKTQETQYF. The CDR3 nucleotides read TGTGCCAGCAGCACGGGACACAAAACCCAAGAGACCCAGTACTTC.

This clone was counted many times. This chain links TRBV19 with TRBJ2-3; D is possibly TRBD2 (6 bases). This CDR3 has 13 amino acids. CDR1 and CDR2 from the germline V gene are LNHDA and SQIVND (reference sequence). V lost 9 bases and J 3 bases, leaving 13 bases between the germline ends. The DNA of the CDR3 is TGTGCCAGCGGGGGATTAGGGACAGATACGCAGTATTTT. Translated, it gives CASGGLGTDTQYF.

This clone came up many times. V and J are TRBV5-1 and TRBJ1-1; D is uncertain. CDR1 is SGHRS, CDR2 YFSETQ, per germline. The CDR3 loop spans 14 amino acids. The V end was cut by 5 bases, the J end by 2 bases, with 13 bases between. The CDR3 sequence: CASSYDGFNTEAFF. CDR3 in DNA: TGCGCCAGCAGTTATGACGGTTTTAACACTGAAGCTTTCTTT.

This clone was detected only a few times. Since a much larger clone is just one base distant, this may be a read error. Other DNA sequences in the sample encode the same CDR3. The V call is TRBV25-1, the J call TRBJ1-1; D is unclear. Germline values: CDR1 MGHDK, CDR2 SYGVNS. The CDR3 extends over 14 amino acids. The CDR3 region is CASRSPGMKTEAFF. For the CDR3, the DNA is TGTGCCAGCAGATCCCCGGGCATGAAGACTGAAGCTTTCTTT.

The V gene is TRBV20-1, the J gene TRBJ2-3; tentatively, D is TRBD1 or TRBD2 (5 bases each). The CDR3 sequence is 14 residues long. Between the trimmed V and J ends, which lost 5 bases and 2 bases, there was a span of 14 bases. Germline V CDR1 and CDR2: DFQATT, SNEGSKA (reference sequence). This CDR3 reads CSAPWGLVTDTQYF. The CDR3 nucleotides are TGCAGTGCTCCTTGGGGGTTGGTCACAGATACGCAGTATTTT.